The 21 T cell receptor beta chains below were found in one sample sequenced in a study of cytomegalovirus exposure and HLA in healthy donors. Generated by immunoSEQ multiplex PCR, the TCRdb table keeps only in-frame clones and is missing some. Of under 130,000 clones listed, roughly 86% were seen once; the top ten hold 3% to 4%. Sequenced sample: PBMCs. These receptors all come from a woman under 30 in good health and CMV-seropositive.

The rearrangement joins TRBV7-2 to TRBJ1-2; D is undetermined. The CDR3 consists of 14 residues. V shed 1 base and J shed 3 bases, with 9 bases lying between them. Germline V gene sequence: CDR1 SGHTA, CDR2 FQGNSA. The CDR3 region has the DNA TGTGCCAGCAGCTTAGAGTTAGCCGACTATGGCTACACCTTC. Protein product: CASSLELADYGYTF. The full variable domain, its missing parts supplied by reference TRBV7-2 and TRBJ1-2, is GAGVSQSPSNKVTEKGKDVELRCDPISGHTALYWYRQSLGQGLEFLIYFQGNSAPDKSGLPSDRFSAERTGGSVSTLTIQRTQQEDSAVYLCASSLELADYGYTFGSGTRLTVV.

The J gene is TRBJ2-7, the V gene TRBV6-5, with 9 bases matching TRBD1. The V and J ends lost 8 bases and 6 bases, in that order; junction bases with no gene match: 8. Germline V CDR1 and CDR2: MNHEY, SVGAGI. The CDR3 loop spans 13 amino acids. DNA of the CDR3: TGTGCCAGCCGGGACAGGGAACGAGGCGAGCAGTACTTC. Its protein is CASRDRERGEQYF.

J is TRBJ2-5 and V is TRBV5-5, with unresolved D. The V gene's germline CDR1 is SGHKS and CDR2 YYEKEE (reference sequence). Trimming removed 4 bases from V and 7 bases from J, with 14 bases in between. This CDR3 has 13 residues. The CDR3 DNA sequence: TGTGCCAGCAGCGCTATAGAGACGGGGACCCAGTACTTC. Translation: CASSAIETGTQYF.

V gene TRBV29-1 combines with J gene TRBJ2-1, with 9 bases aligning to TRBD2. CDR3 size: 14 residues. The V segment lost 6 bases and the J segment 8 bases; nucleotides outside the gene matches: 11. Germline lookup yields CDR1 SQVTM and CDR2 ANQGSEA. Written as DNA, the CDR3 is TGCAGCGTGTCCGGACTAGCGAATAATGATGAGCAGTTCTTC. It is translated as CSVSGLANNDEQFF.

J is TRBJ1-1 and V is TRBV5-4; D not certain. V was cut by 4 bases and J by 0 bases, with 10 bases left in between. The CDR3 sequence is 14 residues long. Germline V lookup: CDR1 SGHNT, CDR2 YYREEE (reference sequence). The CDR3 DNA is TGTGCCAGCAGCCAAGGAGGGATGAACACTGAAGCTTTCTTT. Translation gives CASSQGGMNTEAFF.

The chain has TRBV11-3 and TRBJ2-2; TRBD2 is a possible D gene (6 bases). V was pared by 4 bases and J by 1 base, with 16 bases between. Per germline, CDR1 SGHNT and CDR2 YENEEA. The CDR3 is 17 amino acids. The CDR3: CASSSLRERMNTGELFF. In DNA form, the CDR3 reads TGTGCCAGCAGCTCCCTACGGGAGCGGATGAACACCGGGGAGCTGTTTTTT.

CDR3 sequence: CASSQVGGEQYF. The DNA of the CDR3 is TGTGCCAGCAGCCAAGTAGGGGGCGAGCAGTACTTC. This chain joins TRBV4-2 and TRBJ2-7, with D possibly TRBD1 on 6 matching bases. Trimming took 1 base from V and 6 from J, leaving 7 bases between them. CDR1 is LGHNA, CDR2 YNFKEQ, per germline. The CDR3 contains 12 residues.

In this sample, this clone turned up once. This chain links TRBV5-6 with TRBJ1-3, with TRBD1 as a possible D gene (6 bases). The CDR3 runs to 14 residues. Germline V lookup: CDR1 SGHDT, CDR2 YYEEEE. Trimming stripped 2 bases from V and 4 bases from J, with 10 bases between. For the CDR3, the DNA is TGTGCCAGCAGCTTAGGGGGATCCGGAAACACCATATATTTT. This translates into CASSLGGSGNTIYF.

The V and J genes are TRBV9 and TRBJ2-1; 7 bases align to TRBD1. The V and J ends lost 4 bases and 8 bases, in that order; junction bases with no gene match: 6. CDR1 is SGDLS and CDR2 is YYNGEE in the germline V gene. This CDR3 comprises 13 residues. CDR3 nucleotide sequence: TGTGCCAGCAGCAGGAAACAGGGGTATGAGCAGTTCTTC. Its protein is CASSRKQGYEQFF.

The chain combines TRBV6-5 with TRBJ1-1; 7 nucleotides match TRBD1. The CDR3 length is 15 residues. V shed 7 bases, J shed 4 bases, and the junction held 12 bases outside the gene matches. CDR1 and CDR2 from the germline V gene are MNHEY and SVGAGI. The CDR3 loop reads CASKPSTGRGTEAFF. In DNA, the CDR3 is TGTGCCAGCAAACCCTCGACAGGGCGAGGCACTGAAGCTTTCTTT.

The rearrangement joins TRBV28 to TRBJ2-3; the D gene is possibly TRBD1 (6 bases). Trimming took 1 base from V and 1 from J, leaving 12 bases between them. Germline CDR1 and CDR2: MDHEN and SYDVKM. The CDR3 covers 16 residues. The CDR3 sequence: CASSLLGAGRTDTQYF. CDR3 nucleotide sequence: TGTGCCAGCAGTTTATTGGGGGCAGGGCGCACAGATACGCAGTATTTT.

This chain connects TRBV27 to TRBJ1-1; 8 bases align to TRBD1. Germline CDR1 and CDR2: MNHEY and SMNVEV (reference sequence). The junction had 4 bases not matched to a gene; V was cut back by 3 bases and J by 4 bases. This CDR3 spans 14 amino acids. CDR3 region: CASSLDREITEAFF. The CDR3 DNA reads TGTGCCAGCAGTTTGGACAGGGAGATCACTGAAGCTTTCTTT.

V is TRBV11-2 and J is TRBJ2-7; tentatively, D is TRBD2 (5 bases). CDR3 size: 14 residues. Trimming shortened V by 2 bases and J by 3 bases, and 11 bases separated the two germline ends. CDR1 and CDR2 from the germline V gene are SGHAT and FQNNGV. CDR3 loop: CASSLSSGNYEQYF. CDR3 DNA: TGTGCCAGCAGCTTATCGTCCGGGAACTACGAGCAGTACTTC.

This chain links TRBV14 with TRBJ2-7; 9 nucleotides align to TRBD1. The CDR3 is made up of 14 amino acids. V trimming: 4 bases; J trimming: 5 bases; junction bases outside the gene matches: 6. Germline CDR1 SGHDN, CDR2 FVKESK. In nucleotides, the CDR3 is TGTGCCAGCAGCCGATACCGGGACAGGGACGAGCAGTACTTC. Amino acids: CASSRYRDRDEQYF.

The gene calls are TRBV5-1 and TRBJ1-1; D is unresolved. CDR3 length equals 14 residues. Trimming took 0 bases from V and 2 from J, leaving 8 bases between them. Germline V gives CDR1 SGHRS, CDR2 YFSETQ. This chain's CDR3 is CASSLGGRNTEAFF. CDR3 DNA: TGCGCCAGCAGCTTGGGAGGCCGTAACACTGAAGCTTTCTTT.

CDR3 sequence reads: CASNPGQGGDTQYF. DNA for the CDR3: TGTGCCAGCAATCCGGGACAGGGAGGAGATACGCAGTATTTT. The J gene is TRBJ2-3, the V gene TRBV28; 9 bases match TRBD1. V lost 7 bases, J lost 5 bases, and 7 bases stayed unmatched. Germline V gives CDR1 MDHEN, CDR2 SYDVKM. The CDR3 length is 14 residues.

The chain couples TRBV6-5 to TRBJ1-4; possible D gene TRBD1, 5 bases. V was shortened by 4 bases and J by 1 base, with 7 bases between the two germline ends. CDR3 length: 14 residues. CDR1 and CDR2 from the germline V gene are MNHEY and SVGAGI. The CDR3 DNA is TGTGCCAGCAGTTTCCAGGGAACTAATGAAAAACTGTTTTTT. This encodes CASSFQGTNEKLFF.

The chain carries TRBV19 and TRBJ2-7; 11 bases are shared with TRBD2. CDR3 length: 14 amino acids. Per germline, CDR1 LNHDA and CDR2 SQIVND (reference sequence). With V trimmed by 2 bases and J by 3 bases, 0 bases remained unmatched. The CDR3 sequence is CASSITSGSYEQYF. CDR3 sequence (DNA): TGTGCCAGTAGTATAACTAGCGGGAGCTACGAGCAGTACTTC.

This chain uses TRBV27 with TRBJ2-1; 11 nucleotides agree with TRBD2. After removal of 5 bases from V and 6 bases from J, the junction contained 12 bases not matched to a gene. The V gene's germline CDR1 is MNHEY and CDR2 SMNVEV (reference sequence). CDR3 length equals 17 residues. CDR3 sequence reads: CASSPFHSSGGSNEQFF. The CDR3 DNA sequence: TGTGCCAGCAGTCCCTTCCATTCTAGCGGGGGGTCCAATGAGCAGTTCTTC.

This clone was seen just once. For the CDR3, the DNA is TGTGCCAGCAGCTCCAGTCTCGAGGACATTCAGTACTTC. Its translation: CASSSSLEDIQYF. The chain recombines TRBV7-7 with TRBJ2-4; D is undetermined. The CDR3 consists of 13 residues. Trimming took 4 bases from V and 8 from J, leaving 12 bases between them. In germline, CDR1 is SSHAT, CDR2 FNYEAQ (reference sequence).

The genes are TRBV7-3 and TRBJ2-3; 9 bases line up with TRBD2. The trim removed 5 bases at V and 1 base at J, leaving 10 bases unmatched. The CDR3 runs to 17 residues. CDR1 and CDR2 from the germline V gene are SGHTA and FQGTGA. The CDR3 DNA is TGTGCCAGCAGCCCGAAGGGCCAGCGGGAGGGCACAGATACGCAGTATTTT. It translates to CASSPKGQREGTDTQYF.